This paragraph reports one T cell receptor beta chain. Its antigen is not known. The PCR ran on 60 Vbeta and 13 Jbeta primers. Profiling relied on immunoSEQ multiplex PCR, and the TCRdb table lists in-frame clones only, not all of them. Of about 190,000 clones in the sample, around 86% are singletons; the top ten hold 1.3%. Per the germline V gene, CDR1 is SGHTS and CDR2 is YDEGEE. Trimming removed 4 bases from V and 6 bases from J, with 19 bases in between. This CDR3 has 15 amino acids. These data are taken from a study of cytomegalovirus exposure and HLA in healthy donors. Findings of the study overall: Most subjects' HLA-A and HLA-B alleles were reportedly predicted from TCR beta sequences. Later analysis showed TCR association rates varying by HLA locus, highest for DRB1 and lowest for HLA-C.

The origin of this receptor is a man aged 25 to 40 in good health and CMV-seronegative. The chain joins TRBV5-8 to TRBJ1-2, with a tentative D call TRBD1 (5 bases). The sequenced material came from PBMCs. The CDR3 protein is CASSPRPQGADGYTF. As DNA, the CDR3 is TGTGCCAGCAGCCCAAGACCCCAAGGGGCAGATGGCTACACCTTC.